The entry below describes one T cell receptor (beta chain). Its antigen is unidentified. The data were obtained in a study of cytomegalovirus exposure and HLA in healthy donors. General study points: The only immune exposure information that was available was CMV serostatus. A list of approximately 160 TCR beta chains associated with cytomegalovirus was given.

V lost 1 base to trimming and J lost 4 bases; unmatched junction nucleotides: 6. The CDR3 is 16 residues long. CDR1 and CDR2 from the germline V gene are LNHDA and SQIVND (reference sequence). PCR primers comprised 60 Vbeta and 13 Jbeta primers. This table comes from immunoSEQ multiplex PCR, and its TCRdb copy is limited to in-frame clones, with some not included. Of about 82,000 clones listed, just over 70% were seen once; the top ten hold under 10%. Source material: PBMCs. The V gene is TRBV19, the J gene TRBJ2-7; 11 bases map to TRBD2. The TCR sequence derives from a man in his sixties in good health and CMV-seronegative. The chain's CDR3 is CASSIAPGLAAYEQYF. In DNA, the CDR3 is TGTGCCAGTAGTATAGCCCCGGGACTAGCGGCTTACGAGCAGTACTTC.